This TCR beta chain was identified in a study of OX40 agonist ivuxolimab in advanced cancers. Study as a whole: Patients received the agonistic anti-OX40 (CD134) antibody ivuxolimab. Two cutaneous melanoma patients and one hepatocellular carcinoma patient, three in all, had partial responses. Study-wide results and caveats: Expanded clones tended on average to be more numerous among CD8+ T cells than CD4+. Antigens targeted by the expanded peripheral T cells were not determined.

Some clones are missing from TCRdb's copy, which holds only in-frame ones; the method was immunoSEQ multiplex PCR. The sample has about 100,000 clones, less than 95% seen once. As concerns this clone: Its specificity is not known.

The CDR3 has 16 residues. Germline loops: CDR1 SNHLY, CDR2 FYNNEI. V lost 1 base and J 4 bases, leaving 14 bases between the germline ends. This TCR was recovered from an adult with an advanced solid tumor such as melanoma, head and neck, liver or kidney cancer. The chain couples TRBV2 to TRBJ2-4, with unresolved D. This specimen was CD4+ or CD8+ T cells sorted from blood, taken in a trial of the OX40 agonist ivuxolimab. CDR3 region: CASSEGQQYLKNIQYF. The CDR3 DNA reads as TGTGCCAGCAGTGAAGGTCAACAGTACCTAAAAAACATTCAGTACTTC.